The TCR beta chain described here comes from a study of blood T cell repertoires in COVID-19. Overall study context: PBMCs, B-cell-depleted T cells, or T cells were the source of the cDNA or gDNA that made up the material.

This clone showed up just once. Repertoires were generated with immunoSEQ multiplex PCR, while TCRdb's copy carries only in-frame clones and drops some. Seen here are 250,000 to 350,000 clones, around 88% observed once, and the top ten hold 5.5% to 8%. The V gene lost 3 bases and the J gene lost 1 base, with 6 bases spanning the gap. Germline CDR1 is MNHEY and CDR2 is SMNVEV (reference sequence). This CDR3 spans 14 amino acids. The J gene is TRBJ1-4, the V gene TRBV27, with TRBD1 as a possible D gene (6 bases). Material for sequencing was peripheral blood. This receptor was obtained from a young woman who had recovered from COVID-19. CDR3 residues: CASSFRGTNEKLFF. As DNA, the CDR3 is TGTGCCAGCAGTTTCAGGGGAACTAATGAAAAACTGTTTTTT.